The 8 T cell receptor beta chains reported below all come from one sample, sequenced in a study of yellow fever vaccine responses in identical twins. TCRdb re-called the RT-PCR reads with MiXCR, one entry per CDR3 protein. The sample lists over 8,500 distinct CDR3 sequences, around 77% occurring once. Sequencing used T cells from blood (PBMCs), unsorted or a sorted subset (not recorded which), obtained before or after yellow fever vaccination (not recorded which). These receptors were collected from a woman under 30 who received the yellow fever vaccine.

This clonotype was recorded a few times. This chain uses TRBV10-3 with TRBJ2-1, with no clear D. CDR1 is ENHRY and CDR2 is SYGVKD in the germline V gene. The CDR3 has 14 amino acids. The V and J ends lost 0 bases and 5 bases respectively, with 8 bases between them. The CDR3 region has the DNA TGTGCCATCAGTGAGTCGAGTCAGAACAATGAGCAGTTCTTC. It yields the protein CAISESSQNNEQFF.

This clonotype was seen more than once but under ten times. This chain joins TRBV7-6 and TRBJ1-1; 10 bases are a match to TRBD1. In germline, CDR1 is SGHVS, CDR2 FNYEAQ. Trimming at V came to 4 bases and at J to 1 base, leaving 6 bases not matched to a gene. This CDR3 region has 16 residues. The CDR3 is CASSYATGGWNTEAFF. The CDR3 bases are TGTGCCAGCAGCTACGCGACAGGGGGCTGGAACACTGAAGCTTTCTTT.

The rearrangement joins TRBV29-1 to TRBJ2-7, with TRBD1 matching 8 bases. Germline CDR1 reads SQVTM; CDR2 reads ANQGSEA. The CDR3 consists of 12 residues. V shed 3 bases, J shed 2 bases, and the junction held 0 bases outside the gene matches. The CDR3: CSVEDRAYEQYF. Written as DNA, the CDR3 is TGCAGCGTTGAGGACAGGGCCTACGAGCAGTACTTC.

This clonotype was observed once. The genes are TRBV11-2 and TRBJ1-2; D may be TRBD1 (6 bases). This CDR3 spans 15 amino acids. With 1 base removed from V and 4 bases from J, the gap between germline ends came to 13 bases. Germline CDR1 SGHAT, CDR2 FQNNGV. CDR3 protein: CASSLGGRGGYGYTF. The CDR3 DNA reads TGTGCCAGCAGCTTAGGCGGGCGAGGGGGCTATGGCTACACCTTC. Full variable domain (outside the CDR3, taken from reference TRBV11-2 and TRBJ1-2): EAGVAQSPRYKIIEKRQSVAFWCNPISGHATLYWYQQILGQGPKLLIQFQNNGVVDDSQLPKDRFSAERLKGVDSTLKIQPAKLEDSAVYLCASSLGGRGGYGYTFGSGTRLTVV.

The CDR3 is CASSLRTDTQYF. The CDR3 nucleotides read TGTGCCAGCAGCCTCCGGACAGATACGCAGTATTTT. The V call is TRBV11-1, the J call TRBJ2-3; D unclear. Germline CDR1 and CDR2: SGHAT and FQDESV (reference sequence). V lost 5 bases and J lost 3, with 6 bases in between. The CDR3 has 12 residues.

This clonotype was seen a single time. This chain joins TRBV4-1 and TRBJ2-1; D remains ambiguous. From germline, CDR1 is MGHRA and CDR2 YSYEKL. Trimming took 1 base from V and 4 from J, leaving 2 bases between them. The CDR3 has 12 amino acids. CDR3 sequence: CASSQVYNEQFF. The DNA of the CDR3 is TGCGCCAGCAGCCAAGTTTACAATGAGCAGTTCTTC.

The chain links TRBV19 to TRBJ2-1; 9 nucleotides align to TRBD1. Trimming took 7 bases from V and 1 from J; bases not matched to a gene: 5. This CDR3 is 15 amino acids long. Germline CDR1 LNHDA, CDR2 SQIVND (reference sequence). This CDR3 reads CASNPDRGSYNEQFF. CDR3 nucleotides: TGTGCCAGTAACCCGGACAGGGGTTCCTACAATGAGCAGTTCTTC.

The chain uses TRBV28 and TRBJ2-7; TRBD1 might be the D (5 bases). Between the trimmed V and J ends, which lost 10 bases and 3 bases, there was a span of 10 bases. The germline CDR1 and CDR2 sequences are MDHEN and SYDVKM. The CDR3 runs to 11 residues. The CDR3 region is CATEQDYEQYF. CDR3 DNA sequence: TGTGCCACGGAACAGGACTACGAGCAGTACTTC.